One sample yielded the 21 T cell receptor beta chains listed below, sequenced in a study of cytomegalovirus exposure and HLA in healthy donors (dated by TCRdb to the late 2010s). The library was produced with the immunoSEQ multiplex PCR assay. For the multiplex PCR, a mixture combining 60 forward primers for TCR Vbeta segments and 13 reverse primers for TCR Jbeta segments was used. What TCRdb holds here is the immuneACCESS table cut down to in-frame rearrangements. Part of the clones is not present; checked against another copy, under half of the missing clones reflect an unresolved V gene, and the others are unexplained. This sample gives over 150,000 clones in total; 75% to 85% of them show up just once. The biggest ten clones account for 7.4% of the sample. The sequenced sample was PBMCs. The receptors here all came from a male donor in good health and CMV-seropositive.

The genes are TRBV2 and TRBJ2-5; D is tentatively TRBD1 or TRBD2 (5 bases each). The J call may be faulty, since TRBJ2-7 better matches the DNA end. Per the germline V gene, CDR1 is SNHLY and CDR2 is FYNNEI. There are 13 residues in the CDR3. The CDR3 sequence: CASSWGPDYEQYF. Written as DNA, the CDR3 is TGTGCCAGCAGTTGGGGACCGGACTACGAGCAGTACTTC.

The V call is TRBV12-5, the J call TRBJ2-2; a possible D gene is TRBD1 (7 bases). CDR1 is LGHNT, CDR2 FRNRAP, per germline. V lost 5 bases, J lost 6 bases, and 13 bases lay in between. This CDR3 region has 14 residues. CDR3 protein: CASGGGGAPGELFF. The CDR3 DNA sequence: TGTGCTAGTGGTGGAGGGGGCGCCCCCGGGGAGCTGTTTTTT.

This chain uses TRBV12-1 with TRBJ1-5. TRBV12-1 is designated a pseudogene. The CDR3 consists of 16 residues. CDR3 in amino acids: CASSFGTGRVGQPQHF. The CDR3 DNA reads TGTGCCAGCAGCTTTGGTACAGGGAGGGTGGGTCAGCCCCAGCATTTT.

This sequence joins TRBV6-6 and TRBJ1-2; D is perhaps TRBD1 (6 bases). The CDR3 totals 13 residues. CDR1 and CDR2 from the germline V gene are MNHNY and SVGAGI (reference sequence). V lost 6 bases and J lost 8, with 16 bases in between. This CDR3 reads CASRDNRDVGYTF. CDR3 coding DNA: TGTGCCAGCAGAGATAACAGGGACGTGGGCTACACCTTC.

J is TRBJ1-1 and V is TRBV6-1; 7 bases line up with TRBD1. This CDR3 spans 14 amino acids. The J segment lost 5 bases and the V segment lost 6 bases, leaving 9 bases of the junction unmatched. The V gene's germline CDR1 is MNHNS and CDR2 SASEGT. This chain's CDR3 is CASRTGVGGTEAFF. The CDR3 nucleotides are TGTGCCAGCAGAACAGGGGTGGGTGGGACTGAAGCTTTCTTT.

The chain links TRBV19 to TRBJ2-5, with 7 nucleotides matching TRBD1. CDR3 length equals 16 residues. CDR1 and CDR2 from the germline V gene are LNHDA and SQIVND (reference sequence). The junction had 8 bases not matched to a gene; V was cut back by 3 bases and J by 1 base. The CDR3 loop reads CASSIDREGIQETQYF. In nucleotides, the CDR3 is TGTGCCAGTAGTATCGACAGGGAAGGAATCCAAGAGACCCAGTACTTC.

This clone appeared a single time. This chain links TRBV27 with TRBJ1-5; TRBD1 matches 7 bases. J gave up 0 bases and V 6 bases, and 11 bases lay outside the gene matches. CDR1 MNHEY and CDR2 SMNVEV come from the germline V gene (reference sequence). This CDR3 region has 17 residues. CDR3 bases: TGTGCCAGCAGCCCTACAGGGGCCCGCTTTAGCAATCAGCCCCAGCATTTT. Residues: CASSPTGARFSNQPQHF.

This chain connects TRBV25-1 to TRBJ2-1, with TRBD2 as a possible D gene (6 bases). CDR1 and CDR2 (germline): MGHDK, SYGVNS. V dropped 7 bases and J dropped 10 bases, with 14 bases sitting between them. This CDR3 has 12 amino acids. The CDR3, as DNA: TGTGCCAGCACAGAGTCCAGCGGGGAGCAGTTCTTC. Its translation is CASTESSGEQFF.

The chain is built from TRBV5-1 and TRBJ2-7, with 7 bases fitting TRBD1. CDR1 and CDR2 from the germline V gene are SGHRS and YFSETQ. With 4 bases clipped from V and 5 bases from J, the junction kept 9 bases outside the gene matches. This CDR3 contains 14 residues. The CDR3 region is CASSPDREGDEQYF. The CDR3 DNA is TGCGCCAGCAGCCCCGACAGGGAAGGGGACGAGCAGTACTTC.

This clone was seen once. The gene calls are TRBV9 and TRBJ2-3; 14 bases map to TRBD2. J lost 2 bases, V lost 3 bases, and 8 bases had no gene match. The germline gives CDR1 SGDLS, CDR2 YYNGEE. The CDR3 runs to 18 residues. The CDR3 protein is CASSAGLAGATITDTQYF. CDR3 DNA sequence: TGTGCCAGCAGCGCGGGACTAGCGGGGGCAACAATCACAGATACGCAGTATTTT.

This clone has a handful of counts. The chain employs TRBV30 and TRBJ1-4; 10 nucleotides align to TRBD1. The V and J ends lost 4 bases and 7 bases, in that order; junction bases with no gene match: 6. The CDR3 spans 14 residues. Germline CDR1 and CDR2: GTSNPN and SVGIG (reference sequence). The CDR3 DNA sequence: TGTGCCTGGAAGGACAGGGGGTGGATTGAAAAACTGTTTTTT. Amino acids: CAWKDRGWIEKLFF.

V is TRBV10-2 and J is TRBJ2-5; TRBD2 matches 7 bases. Per germline, CDR1 WSHSY and CDR2 SAAADI. The CDR3 totals 15 residues. Unmatched junction bases numbered 9, after V lost 3 bases and J lost 5 bases. CDR3 residues: CASSDLLGGGETQYF. CDR3 sequence (DNA): TGCGCCAGCAGTGACCTCTTGGGCGGGGGTGAGACCCAGTACTTC.

V gene TRBV5-4 combines with J gene TRBJ2-3, with 9 bases that match TRBD1. V trimming: 6 bases; J trimming: 4 bases; junction bases outside the gene matches: 6. The CDR3 consists of 14 residues. Germline values: CDR1 SGHNT, CDR2 YYREEE (reference sequence). In DNA form, the CDR3 reads TGTGCCAGCACCCGGGACAGGGTGGCAGATACGCAGTATTTT. It yields the protein CASTRDRVADTQYF.

This chain joins TRBV5-6 and TRBJ2-7, with 9 bases matching TRBD1. Germline trimming cut 5 bases from V and 6 bases from J; bases unmatched to any gene: 6. Germline values: CDR1 SGHDT, CDR2 YYEEEE. The CDR3 consists of 13 residues. In DNA, the CDR3 is TGTGCCAGCAGAGGGACAGGGAGGCGCGAGCAGTACTTC. Encoded protein: CASRGTGRREQYF.

This chain links TRBV18 with TRBJ1-2, with 8 bases lining up with TRBD1. V trimming: 3 bases; J trimming: 6 bases; junction bases outside the gene matches: 9. Germline V lookup: CDR1 KGHSH, CDR2 LQKENI. CDR3 length equals 15 residues. The CDR3 DNA is TGTGCCAGCTCACCTTCCGGACAGGGATATAATGGCTACACCTTC. Encoded protein: CASSPSGQGYNGYTF.

The rearrangement links TRBV5-1 to TRBJ1-1, with D perhaps TRBD1 (5 bases). Between the trimmed V and J ends, which lost 2 bases and 1 base, there was a span of 9 bases. The length of the CDR3 is 14 residues. Per the germline V gene, CDR1 is SGHRS and CDR2 is YFSETQ. CDR3 nucleotide sequence: TGCGCCAGCAGCTTTTGGGGGGAGAACACTGAAGCTTTCTTT. Protein sequence: CASSFWGENTEAFF.

The CDR3 protein is CASSYTGDLYNEQFF. The CDR3 DNA follows: TGTGCCAGCAGTTACACAGGGGATTTATACAATGAGCAGTTCTTC. The chain employs TRBV6-5 and TRBJ2-1; 7 bases line up with TRBD1. CDR1 is MNHEY and CDR2 is SVGAGI in the germline V gene. Trimming took 2 bases from V and 4 from J; bases not matched to a gene: 5. The CDR3 extends over 15 amino acids.

The chain couples TRBV5-1 to TRBJ1-1; 10 nucleotides agree with TRBD1. CDR1 SGHRS and CDR2 YFSETQ come from the germline V gene. The CDR3 is made up of 14 amino acids. J was trimmed by 3 bases and V by 5 bases; bases with no gene match: 4. The CDR3 loop is CASRSGTGDTEAFF. CDR3 sequence (DNA): TGCGCCAGCAGATCCGGGACAGGGGACACTGAAGCTTTCTTT.

As to this clone: Relative to the germline gene, one junction end is altered; a read error may explain this. The V and J genes are TRBV7-9 and TRBJ2-7, with D possibly matching TRBD2 (5 bases). Germline CDR1 reads SEHNR; CDR2 reads FQNEAQ (reference sequence). The CDR3 is 12 amino acids. CDR3 region: CSSSQSGDEQYF. The CDR3 DNA reads TGTTCCAGCAGCCAATCCGGGGACGAGCAGTACTTC.

This chain connects TRBV7-8 to TRBJ2-2; TRBD2 matches at 11 bases. V shed 0 bases, J shed 2 bases, and the junction held 8 bases outside the gene matches. From germline, CDR1 is SGHVS and CDR2 FQNEAQ. This CDR3 is 19 amino acids long. This chain's CDR3 is CASSLARLAGGRNTGELFF. The CDR3 bases are TGTGCCAGCAGCTTAGCGCGATTAGCGGGGGGGCGTAACACCGGGGAGCTGTTTTTT.

The chain carries TRBV6-5 and TRBJ1-2; D uncertain. This CDR3 region has 12 residues. Germline V gene data show CDR1 as MNHEY and CDR2 as SVGAGI. Trimming removed 6 bases from V and 7 bases from J, with 12 bases in between. The CDR3 DNA follows: TGTGCCAGCAGCCCCCCCCGGGGTGGCTACACCTTC. Amino acids: CASSPPRGGYTF.